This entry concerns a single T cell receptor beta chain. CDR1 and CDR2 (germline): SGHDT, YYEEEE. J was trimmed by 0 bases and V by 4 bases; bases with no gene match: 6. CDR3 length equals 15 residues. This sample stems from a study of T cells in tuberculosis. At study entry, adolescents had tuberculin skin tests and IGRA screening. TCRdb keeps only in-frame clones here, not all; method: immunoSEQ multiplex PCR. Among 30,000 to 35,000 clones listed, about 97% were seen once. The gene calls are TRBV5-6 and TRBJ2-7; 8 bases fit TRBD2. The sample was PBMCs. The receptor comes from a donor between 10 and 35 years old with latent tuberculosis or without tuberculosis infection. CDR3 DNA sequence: TGTGCCAGCAGCCTTACTAGCGGCCGCTCCTACGAGCAGTACTTC. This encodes CASSLTSGRSYEQYF.